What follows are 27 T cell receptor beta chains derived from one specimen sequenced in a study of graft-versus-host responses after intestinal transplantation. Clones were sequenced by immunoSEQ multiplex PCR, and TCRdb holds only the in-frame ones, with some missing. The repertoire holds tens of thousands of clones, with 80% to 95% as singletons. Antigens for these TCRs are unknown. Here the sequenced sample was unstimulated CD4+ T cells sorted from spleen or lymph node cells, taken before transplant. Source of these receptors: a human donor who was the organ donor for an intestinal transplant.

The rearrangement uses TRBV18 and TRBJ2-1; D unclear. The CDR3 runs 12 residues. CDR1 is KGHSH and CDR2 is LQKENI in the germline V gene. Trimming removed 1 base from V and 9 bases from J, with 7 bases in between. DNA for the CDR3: TGTGCCAGCTCACCACAGCGTGGTGAGCAGTTCTTC. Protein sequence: CASSPQRGEQFF.

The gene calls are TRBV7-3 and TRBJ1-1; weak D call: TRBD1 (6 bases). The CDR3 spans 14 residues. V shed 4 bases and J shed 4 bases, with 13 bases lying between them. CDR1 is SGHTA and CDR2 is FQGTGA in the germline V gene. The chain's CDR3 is CASSSFRGSTEAFF. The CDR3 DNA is TGTGCCAGCAGCTCCTTCAGGGGATCCACTGAAGCTTTCTTT.

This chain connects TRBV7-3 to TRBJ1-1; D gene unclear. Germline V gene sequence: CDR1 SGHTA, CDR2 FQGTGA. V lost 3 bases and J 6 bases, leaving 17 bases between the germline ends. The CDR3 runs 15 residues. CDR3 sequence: CASSLYGTPEAEAFF. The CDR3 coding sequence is TGTGCCAGCAGCTTGTATGGAACCCCGGAGGCTGAAGCTTTCTTT. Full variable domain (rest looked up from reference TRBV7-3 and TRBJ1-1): GAGVSQTPSNKVTEKGKYVELRCDPISGHTALYWYRQSLGQGPEFLIYFQGTGAADDSGLPNDRFFAVRPEGSVSTLKIQRTERGDSAVYLCASSLYGTPEAEAFFGQGTRLTVV.

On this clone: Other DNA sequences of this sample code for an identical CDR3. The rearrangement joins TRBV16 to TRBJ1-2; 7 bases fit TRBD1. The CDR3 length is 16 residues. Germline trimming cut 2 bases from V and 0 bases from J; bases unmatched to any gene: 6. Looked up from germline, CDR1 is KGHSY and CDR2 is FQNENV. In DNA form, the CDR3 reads TGTGCCAGCAGCCAACCCGGGACAGCTCCTAACTATGGCTACACCTTC. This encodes CASSQPGTAPNYGYTF.

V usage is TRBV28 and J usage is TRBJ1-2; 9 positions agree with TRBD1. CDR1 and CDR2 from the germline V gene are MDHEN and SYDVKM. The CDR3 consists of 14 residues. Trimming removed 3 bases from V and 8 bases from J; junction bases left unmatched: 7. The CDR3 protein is CASSFEGTGTGYTF. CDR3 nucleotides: TGTGCCAGCAGTTTTGAAGGGACAGGGACCGGCTACACCTTC.

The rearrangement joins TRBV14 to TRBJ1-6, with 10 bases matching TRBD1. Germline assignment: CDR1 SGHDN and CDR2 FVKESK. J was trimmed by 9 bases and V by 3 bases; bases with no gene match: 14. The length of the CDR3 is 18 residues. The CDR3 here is CASSQTDPGGQGSSPLHF. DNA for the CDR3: TGTGCCAGCAGCCAGACCGACCCCGGGGGACAGGGGAGTTCACCCCTCCACTTT. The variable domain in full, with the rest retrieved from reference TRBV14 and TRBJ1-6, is EAGVTQFPSHSVIEKGQTVTLRCDPISGHDNLYWYRRVMGKEIKFLLHFVKESKQDESGMPNNRFLAERTGGTYSTLKVQPAELEDSGVYFCASSQTDPGGQGSSPLHFGNGTRLTVT.

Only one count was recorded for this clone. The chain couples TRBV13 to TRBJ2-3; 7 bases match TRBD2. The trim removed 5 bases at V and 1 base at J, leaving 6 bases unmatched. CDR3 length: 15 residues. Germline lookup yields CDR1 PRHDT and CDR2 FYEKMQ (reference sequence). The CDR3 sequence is CASSVTSAGTDTQYF. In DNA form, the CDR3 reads TGTGCCAGCAGCGTCACTAGCGCTGGCACAGATACGCAGTATTTT.

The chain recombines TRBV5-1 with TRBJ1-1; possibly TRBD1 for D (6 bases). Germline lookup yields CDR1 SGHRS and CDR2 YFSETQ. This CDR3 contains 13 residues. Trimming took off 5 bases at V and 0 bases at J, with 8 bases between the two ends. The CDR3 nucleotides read TGCGCCAGCAGAGGACAGATGAACACTGAAGCTTTCTTT. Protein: CASRGQMNTEAFF.

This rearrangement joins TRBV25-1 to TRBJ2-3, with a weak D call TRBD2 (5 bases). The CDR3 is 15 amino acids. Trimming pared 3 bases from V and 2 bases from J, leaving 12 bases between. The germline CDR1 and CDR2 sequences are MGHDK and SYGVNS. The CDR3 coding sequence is TGTGCCAGCAGTGACGAGGGCCCTTTCACAGATACGCAGTATTTT. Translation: CASSDEGPFTDTQYF.

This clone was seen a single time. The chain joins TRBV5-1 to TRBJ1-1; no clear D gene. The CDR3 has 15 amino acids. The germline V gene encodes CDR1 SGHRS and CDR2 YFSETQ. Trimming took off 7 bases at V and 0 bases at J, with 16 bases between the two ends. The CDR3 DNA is TGCGCCAGCGCGACGGGGTACGGGATGAACACTGAAGCTTTCTTT. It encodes CASATGYGMNTEAFF.

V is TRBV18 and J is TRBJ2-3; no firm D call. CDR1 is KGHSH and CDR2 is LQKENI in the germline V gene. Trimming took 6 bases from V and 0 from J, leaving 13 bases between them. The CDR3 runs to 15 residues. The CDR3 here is CASSPQTRSTDTQYF. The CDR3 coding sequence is TGTGCCAGCTCTCCCCAGACAAGAAGCACAGATACGCAGTATTTT.

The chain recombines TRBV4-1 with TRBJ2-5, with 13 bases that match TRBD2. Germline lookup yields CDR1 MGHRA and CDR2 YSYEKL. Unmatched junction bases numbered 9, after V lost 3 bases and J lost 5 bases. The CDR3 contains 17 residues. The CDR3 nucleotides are TGCGCCAGCAGCCACCTAGGACTAGCGGGAGAGCGGGAGACCCAGTACTTC. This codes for CASSHLGLAGERETQYF.

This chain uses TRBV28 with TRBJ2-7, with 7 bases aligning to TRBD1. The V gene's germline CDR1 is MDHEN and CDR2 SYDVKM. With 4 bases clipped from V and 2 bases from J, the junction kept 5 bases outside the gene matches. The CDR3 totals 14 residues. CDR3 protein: CASSSPGTAYEQYF. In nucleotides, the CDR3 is TGTGCCAGCAGTTCACCCGGGACAGCCTACGAGCAGTACTTC.

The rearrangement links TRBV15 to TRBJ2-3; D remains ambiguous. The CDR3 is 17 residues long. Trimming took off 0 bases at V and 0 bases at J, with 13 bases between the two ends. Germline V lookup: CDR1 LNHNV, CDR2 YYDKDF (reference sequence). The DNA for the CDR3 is TGTGCCACCAGCAGAGATTTACGAGTTTCTAGCACAGATACGCAGTATTTT. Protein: CATSRDLRVSSTDTQYF.

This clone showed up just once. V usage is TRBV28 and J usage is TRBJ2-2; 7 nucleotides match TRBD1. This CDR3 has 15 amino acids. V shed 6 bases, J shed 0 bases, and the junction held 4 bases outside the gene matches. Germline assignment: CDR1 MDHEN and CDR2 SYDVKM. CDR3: CASRTGTANTGELFF. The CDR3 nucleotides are TGTGCCAGCAGGACCGGGACAGCGAACACCGGGGAGCTGTTTTTT. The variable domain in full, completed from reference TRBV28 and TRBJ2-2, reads DVKVTQSSRYLVKRTGEKVFLECVQDMDHENMFWYRQDPGLGLRLIYFSYDVKMKEKGDIPEGYSVSREKKERFSLILESASTNQTSMYLCASRTGTANTGELFFGEGSRLTVL.

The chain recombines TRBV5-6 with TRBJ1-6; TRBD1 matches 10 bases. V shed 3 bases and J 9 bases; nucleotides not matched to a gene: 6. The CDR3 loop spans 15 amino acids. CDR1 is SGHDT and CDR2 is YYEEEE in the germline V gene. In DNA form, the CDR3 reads TGTGCCAGCAGCTACCCCCGGGACAGGGGTTCACCCCTCCACTTT. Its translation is CASSYPRDRGSPLHF.

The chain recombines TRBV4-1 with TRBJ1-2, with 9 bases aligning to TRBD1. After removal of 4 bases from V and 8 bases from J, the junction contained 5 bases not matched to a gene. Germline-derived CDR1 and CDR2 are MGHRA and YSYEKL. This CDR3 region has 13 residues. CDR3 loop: CASSPWDRAGYTF. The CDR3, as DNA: TGCGCCAGCAGCCCGTGGGACAGGGCAGGCTACACCTTC.

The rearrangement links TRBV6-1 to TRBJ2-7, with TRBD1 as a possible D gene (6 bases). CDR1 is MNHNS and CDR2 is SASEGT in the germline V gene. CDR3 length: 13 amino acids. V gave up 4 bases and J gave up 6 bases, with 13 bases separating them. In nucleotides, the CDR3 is TGTGCCAGCAGTGTGGGCAGGGGAAGCGAGCAGTACTTC. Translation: CASSVGRGSEQYF.

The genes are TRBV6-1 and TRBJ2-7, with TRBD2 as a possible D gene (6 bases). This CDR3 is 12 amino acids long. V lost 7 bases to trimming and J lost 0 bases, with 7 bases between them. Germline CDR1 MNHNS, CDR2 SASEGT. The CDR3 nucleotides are TGTGCCAGCACGGGGGTCTCCTACGAGCAGTACTTC. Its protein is CASTGVSYEQYF.

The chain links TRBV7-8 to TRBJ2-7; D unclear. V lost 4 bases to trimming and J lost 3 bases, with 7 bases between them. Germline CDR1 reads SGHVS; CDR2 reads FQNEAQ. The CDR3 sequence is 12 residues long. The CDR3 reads CASSSEHYEQYF. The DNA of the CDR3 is TGTGCCAGCAGCTCAGAACACTACGAGCAGTACTTC.

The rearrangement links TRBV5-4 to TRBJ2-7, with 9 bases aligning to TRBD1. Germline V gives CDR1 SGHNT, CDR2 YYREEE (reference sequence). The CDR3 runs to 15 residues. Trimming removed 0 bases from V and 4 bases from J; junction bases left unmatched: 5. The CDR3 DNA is TGTGCCAGCAGCTTGGTTTACAGGGGGCAGTACGAGCAGTACTTC. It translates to CASSLVYRGQYEQYF.

The CDR3 DNA reads as TGTGCCAGCTCACCACTGGGCTATCGGAGCGGCACTGAAGCTTTCTTT. This encodes CASSPLGYRSGTEAFF. This sequence joins TRBV18 and TRBJ1-1; D not certain. The CDR3 has 16 residues. V was clipped by 1 base and J by 4 bases, with 16 bases between them. In germline, CDR1 is KGHSH, CDR2 LQKENI.

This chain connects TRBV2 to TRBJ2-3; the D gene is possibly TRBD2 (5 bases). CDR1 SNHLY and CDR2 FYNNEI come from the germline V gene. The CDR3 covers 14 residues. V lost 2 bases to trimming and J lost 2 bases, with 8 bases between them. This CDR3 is CASSERGHTDTQYF. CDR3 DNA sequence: TGTGCCAGCAGTGAACGAGGGCACACAGATACGCAGTATTTT. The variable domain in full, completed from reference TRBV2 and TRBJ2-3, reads EPEVTQTPSHQVTQMGQEVILRCVPISNHLYFYWYRQILGQKVEFLVSFYNNEISEKSEIFDDQFSVERPDGSNFTLKIRSTKLEDSAMYFCASSERGHTDTQYFGPGTRLTVL.

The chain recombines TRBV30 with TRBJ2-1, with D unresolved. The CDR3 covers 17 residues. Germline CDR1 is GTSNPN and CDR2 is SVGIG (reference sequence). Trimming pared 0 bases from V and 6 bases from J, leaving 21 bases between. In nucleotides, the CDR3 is TGTGCCTGGAGTGTACTGAGGTCTGCGGTGTTCCGCAATGAGCAGTTCTTC. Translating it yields CAWSVLRSAVFRNEQFF.

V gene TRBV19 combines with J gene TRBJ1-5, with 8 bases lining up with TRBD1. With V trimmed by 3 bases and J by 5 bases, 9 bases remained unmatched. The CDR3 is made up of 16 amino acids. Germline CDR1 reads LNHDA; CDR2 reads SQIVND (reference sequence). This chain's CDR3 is CASSIRGQDLYQPQHF. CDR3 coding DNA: TGTGCCAGTAGTATCAGGGGACAGGATCTATATCAGCCCCAGCATTTT.

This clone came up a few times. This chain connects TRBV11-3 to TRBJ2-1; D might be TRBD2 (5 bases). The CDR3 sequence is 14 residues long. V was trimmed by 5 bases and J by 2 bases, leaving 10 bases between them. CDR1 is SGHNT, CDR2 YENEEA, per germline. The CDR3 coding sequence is TGTGCCAGCAGCGCAAGCGGACCCTACAATGAGCAGTTCTTC. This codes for CASSASGPYNEQFF.

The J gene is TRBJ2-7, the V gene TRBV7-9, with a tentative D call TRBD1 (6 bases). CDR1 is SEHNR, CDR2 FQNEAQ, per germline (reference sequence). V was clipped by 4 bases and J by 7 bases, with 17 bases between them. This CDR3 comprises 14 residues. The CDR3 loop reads CASSSDSPVGEQYF. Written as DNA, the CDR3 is TGTGCCAGCAGCTCGGACAGCCCCGTGGGGGAGCAGTACTTC.